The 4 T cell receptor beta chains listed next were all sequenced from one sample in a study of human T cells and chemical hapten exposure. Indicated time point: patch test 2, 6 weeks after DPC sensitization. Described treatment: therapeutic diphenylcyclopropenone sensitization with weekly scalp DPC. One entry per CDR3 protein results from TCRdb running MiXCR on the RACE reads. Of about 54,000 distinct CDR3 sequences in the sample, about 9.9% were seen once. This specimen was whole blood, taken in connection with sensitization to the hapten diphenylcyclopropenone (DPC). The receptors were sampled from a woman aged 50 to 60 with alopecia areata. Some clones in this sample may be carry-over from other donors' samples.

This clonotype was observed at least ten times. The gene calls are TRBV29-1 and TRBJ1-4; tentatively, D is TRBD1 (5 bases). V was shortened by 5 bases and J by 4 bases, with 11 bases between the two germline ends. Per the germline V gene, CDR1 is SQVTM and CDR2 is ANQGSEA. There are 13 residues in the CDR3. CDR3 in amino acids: CSVSSQVNEKLFF. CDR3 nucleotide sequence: TGCAGCGTTAGTTCACAGGTTAATGAAAAACTGTTTTTT.

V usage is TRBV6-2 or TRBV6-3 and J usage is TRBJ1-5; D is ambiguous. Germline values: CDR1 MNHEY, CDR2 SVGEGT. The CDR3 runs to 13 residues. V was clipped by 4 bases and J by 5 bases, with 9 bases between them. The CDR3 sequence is CASSSVLHQPQHF. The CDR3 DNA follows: TGTGCCAGCAGTTCAGTCCTTCATCAGCCCCAGCATTTT.

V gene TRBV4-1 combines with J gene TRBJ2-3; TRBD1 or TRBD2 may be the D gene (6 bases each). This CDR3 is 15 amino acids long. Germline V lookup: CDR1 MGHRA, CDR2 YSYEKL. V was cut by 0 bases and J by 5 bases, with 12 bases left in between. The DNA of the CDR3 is TGCGCCAGCAGCCAAGATTATGGGGGGCTAGATACGCAGTATTTT. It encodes CASSQDYGGLDTQYF.

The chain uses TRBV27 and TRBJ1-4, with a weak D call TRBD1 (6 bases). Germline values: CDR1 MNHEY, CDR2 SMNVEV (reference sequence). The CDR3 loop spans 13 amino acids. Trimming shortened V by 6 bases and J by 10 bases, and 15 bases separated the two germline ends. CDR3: CASSHTQGGKLFF. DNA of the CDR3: TGTGCCAGCAGCCATACACAGGGAGGAAAACTGTTTTTT.